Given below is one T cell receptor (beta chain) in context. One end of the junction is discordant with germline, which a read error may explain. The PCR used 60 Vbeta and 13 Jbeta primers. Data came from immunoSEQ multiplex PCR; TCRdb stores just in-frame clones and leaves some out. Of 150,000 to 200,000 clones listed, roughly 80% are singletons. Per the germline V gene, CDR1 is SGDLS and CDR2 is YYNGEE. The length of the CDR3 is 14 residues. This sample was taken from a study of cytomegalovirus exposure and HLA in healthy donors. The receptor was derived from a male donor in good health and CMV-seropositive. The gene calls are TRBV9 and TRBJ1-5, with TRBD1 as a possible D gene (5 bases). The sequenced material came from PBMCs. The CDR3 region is CASGVGAGNQPQHF. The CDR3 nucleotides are TGTGCCAGCGGCGTAGGGGCAGGGAATCAGCCCCAGCATTTT.